These 4 T cell receptor beta chains were all obtained from the same sample, sequenced in a study of Ad26.COV2.S vaccination and SARS-CoV-2 variants. The treatment is: 19 received Ad26.COV2.S at low or high dose, single or two shots; five or six received placebo; per-sample allocation not given. Sampling took place 63 days after the first vaccine or placebo injection. Some clones are missing from TCRdb's copy, which holds only in-frame ones; the method was immunoSEQ multiplex PCR. Of approximately 250,000 clones listed, around 88% are singletons. Specimen: peripheral blood, collected in a trial of Ad26.COV2.S vaccine versus placebo. The receptors shown here come from a person between 18 and 60 years old who received the Ad26.COV2.S COVID-19 vaccine or a placebo.

This clone was picked up one time. The gene calls are TRBV4-3 and TRBJ1-3; D not resolved. There are 13 residues in the CDR3. Trimming stripped 0 bases from V and 7 bases from J, with 7 bases between. Germline V lookup: CDR1 LGHNA, CDR2 YSLEER. The CDR3 loop is CASSQDIRNTIYF. CDR3 bases: TGCGCCAGCAGCCAAGATATCAGGAACACCATATATTTT.

This clone was detected once. The J gene is TRBJ2-5, the V gene TRBV18; 14 bases line up with TRBD2. Germline CDR1 is KGHSH and CDR2 is LQKENI. This CDR3 comprises 17 residues. V dropped 5 bases and J dropped 2; count of bases not matched to a gene: 7. The CDR3 nucleotides are TGTGCCAGCTCAACCGGGACTAGCGGGAGTGGGCAAGAGACCCAGTACTTC. Residues: CASSTGTSGSGQETQYF. Complete variable domain (other parts from reference TRBV18 and TRBJ2-5): NAGVMQNPRHLVRRRGQEARLRCSPMKGHSHVYWYRQLPEEGLKFMVYLQKENIIDESGMPKERFSAEFPKEGPSILRIQQVVRGDSAAYFCASSTGTSGSGQETQYFGPGTRLLVL.

The genes are TRBV6-5 and TRBJ1-1; no definite D call. The CDR3 runs to 13 residues. V shed 8 bases and J shed 0 bases, with 10 bases lying between them. Germline assignment: CDR1 MNHEY and CDR2 SVGAGI. The CDR3 DNA reads as TGTGCCAGCCTCAGTTTATTGAACACTGAAGCTTTCTTT. As protein: CASLSLLNTEAFF.

The genes are TRBV7-9 and TRBJ1-6, with no clear D. The V gene's germline CDR1 is SEHNR and CDR2 FQNEAQ (reference sequence). The CDR3 spans 14 residues. V gave up 1 base and J gave up 7 bases, with 8 bases separating them. CDR3 nucleotides: TGTGCCAGCAGCTTAGACAGTATAAATTCACCCCTCCACTTT. Translated: CASSLDSINSPLHF.